This T cell receptor (beta chain) is drawn from a study of glioma-infiltrating T cells. V lost 5 bases and J 6 bases, leaving 14 bases between the germline ends. This CDR3 is built from 14 residues. Germline CDR1 SGHTA, CDR2 FQGNSA. The iRepertoire nested amplicon-rescue multiplex PCR amplified TCR alpha and beta CDR3s from RNA. Input was about 85-450 ng of tissue mRNA or PBMC total RNA. Each CDR3 protein is one row after TCRdb ran MiXCR on the multiplex PCR reads. The sample carries more than 300,000 distinct CDR3 sequences, more than 35% recorded once. This receptor was obtained from a human donor with low-grade glioma or glioblastoma, undergoing nonglioma brain surgery, or in good health (not recorded which). Sequencing was performed on glioma tissue, nonneoplastic brain tissue, or PBMCs (not recorded which). The genes are TRBV7-2 and TRBJ1-5, with a tentative D call TRBD1 (6 bases). CDR3 nucleotide sequence: TGTGCCAGCAGCCTTGCCCAGGGGCGTCAGCCCCAGCATTTT. Translated: CASSLAQGRQPQHF.